A single sample gave rise to the 5 T cell receptor beta chains below, sequenced in a study of cytomegalovirus exposure and HLA in healthy donors (dated by TCRdb to the late 2010s). Preparation of the library involved the immunoSEQ multiplex PCR assay. Sourced from immuneACCESS, this table was stored by TCRdb with only in-frame sequences that have V and J called. A share of the clones is absent; for the studies checked, an unresolved V gene accounts for under half, and the remainder has no known explanation. This sample has some 210,000 clones in its table, and 75% to 90% of those were observed once. The top ten constitute 4.5% to 6% of the sample. Sequenced sample: PBMCs. These receptors came from a woman aged 18-30 years in good health and CMV-seronegative.

The chain links TRBV14 to TRBJ1-3; D is uncertain. Germline CDR1 SGHDN, CDR2 FVKESK. The CDR3 totals 18 residues. V dropped 3 bases and J dropped 0 bases, with 18 bases sitting between them. The CDR3 DNA sequence: TGTGCCAGCAGCCATCTAGGCGAGGCAGGCCTCTCTGGAAACACCATATATTTT. Translation: CASSHLGEAGLSGNTIYF.

The rearrangement links TRBV14 to TRBJ2-1, with D uncertain. The CDR3 covers 11 residues. Looked up from germline, CDR1 is SGHDN and CDR2 is FVKESK. Trimming stripped 5 bases from V and 10 bases from J, with 9 bases between. This CDR3 is CASSSFKEQFF. The CDR3 bases are TGTGCCAGCAGCTCCTTTAAGGAGCAGTTCTTC.

This clone has just a few counts. CDR3 nucleotides: TGTGCCAGTAGTATTAGGTCCTACAATGAGCAGTTCTTC. It yields the protein CASSIRSYNEQFF. The rearrangement uses TRBV19 and TRBJ2-1; D is ambiguous. The V gene lost 3 bases and the J gene lost 1 base, with 4 bases spanning the gap. Germline V gene lookup returns CDR1 LNHDA and CDR2 SQIVND (reference sequence). The CDR3 contains 13 residues.

The chain carries TRBV19 and TRBJ1-1, with unresolved D. Trimming cost V 5 bases and J 3 bases, with 16 bases left between them. The germline CDR1 and CDR2 sequences are LNHDA and SQIVND (reference sequence). The CDR3 extends over 15 amino acids. CDR3 in DNA: TGTGCCAGTAGTCCCCCCGGGATCTTGGACACTGAAGCTTTCTTT. As protein: CASSPPGILDTEAFF.

V usage is TRBV27 and J usage is TRBJ2-5; the D is unclear. With 6 bases removed from V and 5 bases from J, the gap between germline ends came to 19 bases. The CDR3 sequence is 15 residues long. Germline V gives CDR1 MNHEY, CDR2 SMNVEV (reference sequence). The CDR3 region has the DNA TGTGCCAGCAGCCCCACCAACTATTACGGGGAGACCCAGTACTTC. It encodes CASSPTNYYGETQYF.